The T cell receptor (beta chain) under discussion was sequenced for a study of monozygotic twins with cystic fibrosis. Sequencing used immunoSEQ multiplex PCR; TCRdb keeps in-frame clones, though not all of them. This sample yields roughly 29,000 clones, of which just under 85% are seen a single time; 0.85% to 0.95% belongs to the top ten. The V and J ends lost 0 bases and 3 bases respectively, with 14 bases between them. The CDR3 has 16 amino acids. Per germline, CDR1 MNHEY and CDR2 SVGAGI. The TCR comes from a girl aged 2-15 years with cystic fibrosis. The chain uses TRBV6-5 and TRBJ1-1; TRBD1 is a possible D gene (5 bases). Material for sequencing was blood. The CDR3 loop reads CASSYSRKGGDTEAFF. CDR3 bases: TGTGCCAGCAGTTACTCGAGGAAGGGAGGGGACACTGAAGCTTTCTTT.